One sample yielded the 6 T cell receptor beta chains listed below, sequenced in a study of blood T cells in healthy people across ages. The second PCR ran roughly 6 to 12 cycles with a sample-barcoded 5' primer and J-beta primers. TCRdb redid the calling of the 5' RACE reads with MiXCR, one entry per CDR3 protein. Among over 1,300,000 distinct CDR3 sequences listed, roughly 64% were seen once. Sample: blood. The source of these receptors is a man younger than 35 in good health.

This clonotype was observed a handful of times. V gene TRBV6-5 combines with J gene TRBJ1-4; D is unclear. CDR3 length equals 15 residues. The ends were cut back, 6 bases at V and 4 bases at J, with 15 bases in the middle. Looked up from germline, CDR1 is MNHEY and CDR2 is SVGAGI. CDR3 bases: TGTGCCAGCAGCCGCAAGGTGGCTAGTAATGAAAAACTGTTTTTT. Amino acid sequence: CASSRKVASNEKLFF.

The chain employs TRBV5-4 and TRBJ2-7, with 9 bases identical to TRBD2. This CDR3 spans 18 amino acids. Germline CDR1 reads SGHNT; CDR2 reads YYREEE (reference sequence). V trimming: 4 bases; J trimming: 3 bases; junction bases outside the gene matches: 17. CDR3 DNA: TGTGCCAGCAGCCAGGCCCCTAGCGGGGAACAACTTATCTACGAGCAGTACTTC. Translated, it gives CASSQAPSGEQLIYEQYF.

This clonotype was counted between two and nine times. The chain links TRBV2 to TRBJ2-3; 10 bases fit TRBD1. This CDR3 is built from 17 residues. Per germline, CDR1 SNHLY and CDR2 FYNNEI. V lost 6 bases to trimming and J lost 4 bases; unmatched junction nucleotides: 13. The CDR3 DNA follows: TGTGCCAGCAGAACCCCGCCACCGGGACAGGGGTCAGATACGCAGTATTTT. Protein product: CASRTPPPGQGSDTQYF.

This clonotype showed up just a few times. The chain links TRBV20-1 to TRBJ1-4, with D uncertain. This CDR3 spans 15 amino acids. CDR1 and CDR2 (germline): DFQATT, SNEGSKA (reference sequence). V was clipped by 3 bases and J by 5 bases, with 16 bases between them. CDR3 sequence reads: CSASSGPRINEKLFF. The CDR3 DNA reads as TGCAGTGCTAGTTCAGGACCGCGAATAAATGAAAAACTGTTTTTT.

V and J are TRBV7-6 and TRBJ2-5, with unresolved D. Germline CDR1 reads SGHVS; CDR2 reads FNYEAQ. V lost 5 bases to trimming and J lost 5 bases, with 15 bases between them. The CDR3 covers 14 residues. The CDR3 region is CASSLRQLAETQYF. The CDR3 DNA follows: TGTGCCAGCAGCCTCAGGCAACTGGCGGAGACCCAGTACTTC.

This rearrangement joins TRBV3-1 to TRBJ2-7; TRBD2 matches at 7 bases. With the DNA end fitting TRBJ2-5 better, the J assignment may be wrong. CDR3 length equals 16 residues. The germline V gene has CDR1 LGHDT and CDR2 YNNKEL (reference sequence). The CDR3 spells CASSQDSASGRETQYF. Here the CDR3 DNA reads TGTGCCAGCAGCCAAGATTCGGCTAGCGGTCGAGAGACCCAGTACTTC.